This is a list of T cell receptor beta chains from one sample in a study of blood T cell repertoires in COVID-19. Generated by immunoSEQ multiplex PCR, the TCRdb table keeps only in-frame clones and is missing some. The repertoire holds approximately 300,000 clones, with 87% as singletons. What was sequenced was PBMCs or T cells enriched from blood (not recorded which). The receptors shown here come from a woman under 40 who had recovered from COVID-19. Each CDR3 is given with its conserved first and last residue. The D gene is left open where the match is weak. A clone size is listed for some rows: how often the clone was seen (once, few, many), or a class if it is expanded.

CDR3 DNA	CDR3 protein	D gene	V gene	J gene	clone size
TGTGCCTGGAGTGTGGCAGGGGGGTACACTGAAGCTTTCTTT	CAWSVAGGYTEAFF	TRBD1	TRBV30	TRBJ1-1	.
TGTGCCAGCAGTCAACAGGGAAGCAATCAGCCCCAGCATTTT	CASSQQGSNQPQHF	.	TRBV6-5	TRBJ1-5	.
TGTGCCAGCAGCGACAGGGGCCTCGGCTATGGCTACACCTTC	CASSDRGLGYGYTF	TRBD1	TRBV9	TRBJ1-2	.
TGCGCCAGCAGCGCCGGGACTAGCACAGATACGCAGTATTTT	CASSAGTSTDTQYF	.	TRBV5-1	TRBJ2-3	.
TGCGCCAGCAGCTTGAGCCGGGGTACTAGCACAGATACGCAGTATTTT	CASSLSRGTSTDTQYF	.	TRBV5-1	TRBJ2-3	.
TGTGCCAGCAGCGGCATCAGCTATGGCTACACCTTC	CASSGISYGYTF	.	TRBV9	TRBJ1-2	.
TGTGCCAGTACAACGGGAGGGGACACTGAAGCTTTCTTT	CASTTGGDTEAFF	.	TRBV19	TRBJ1-1	.
TGTGCCAGCATCGAACAGGGTGTGGGCTATGGCTACACCTTC	CASIEQGVGYGYTF	.	TRBV7-8	TRBJ1-2	.
TGTGCCAGCAGGCAGCGGGGAACGGATGAAAAACTGTTTTTT	CASRQRGTDEKLFF	.	TRBV27	TRBJ1-4	.
TGTGCCAGCAGCCAAGAGTTAACTCCCAACTATGGCTACACCTTC	CASSQELTPNYGYTF	.	TRBV3-1/TRBV3-2	TRBJ1-2	.
TGTGCCAGTAGTCCTACAGGGAACACTGAAGCTTTCTTT	CASSPTGNTEAFF	.	TRBV19	TRBJ1-1	.
TGTGCCAGCTCACCACCTACAGGGATTCCGAACTCACCCCTCCACTTT	CASSPPTGIPNSPLHF	.	TRBV18	TRBJ1-6	few
TGTGCCAGCAGCTTAGGGGGCAGTTTTGGCTACACCTTC	CASSLGGSFGYTF	.	TRBV7-8	TRBJ1-2	once
TGTGCCAAAAGTGGGGCGGGGGGCACAGATACGCAGTATTTT	CAKSGAGGTDTQYF	TRBD2	TRBV30	TRBJ2-3	.
TGCGCCAGCAGCCAAGATGGGGGGGCCGGGGAGCTGTTTTTT	CASSQDGGAGELFF	TRBD2	TRBV4-3	TRBJ2-2	few
TGCGCCAGCAGCTTGGTTGCAGGGAACACTGAAGCTTTCTTT	CASSLVAGNTEAFF	.	TRBV5-1	TRBJ1-1	.
TGTGCCAGCGGGTCTTATCGTGCAGGCAGGAACACTGAAGCTTTCTTT	CASGSYRAGRNTEAFF	.	TRBV7-9	TRBJ1-1	.
TGCGCCAGCAGCTTGCTACAGGGTGGGGAAAAACTGTTTTTT	CASSLLQGGEKLFF	.	TRBV5-1	TRBJ1-4	.
TGTGCCAGCAGCTTGTATGGCACAGATACGCAGTATTTT	CASSLYGTDTQYF	.	TRBV5-4	TRBJ2-3	.
TGCAGCGGGCGGGGGCCTCAAGAGACCCAGTACTTC	CSGRGPQETQYF	.	TRBV29-1	TRBJ2-5	.
TGCGCCAGCAGCCAAGATAAAGGGGCAGTGCTTGGCTACACCTTC	CASSQDKGAVLGYTF	.	TRBV4-1	TRBJ1-2	.
TGTGCCAGCAGTTGGGCAGGGGGTAGTAGCAATCAGCCCCAGCATTTT	CASSWAGGSSNQPQHF	TRBD1	TRBV27	TRBJ1-5	medium-sized
TGTGCCTGGAGTAGGGGGGGTTGGAATCAGCCCCAGCATTTT	CAWSRGGWNQPQHF	.	TRBV30	TRBJ1-5	once
TGTGCCAGCAGCCTACTACCGGGATTCGCTGAAGCTTTCTTT	CASSLLPGFAEAFF	.	TRBV3-1/TRBV3-2	TRBJ1-1	.
TGTGCCAGTAGCCACGGGACAGCCTACGAGCAGTACTTC	CASSHGTAYEQYF	TRBD1	TRBV19	TRBJ2-7	.
TGCGCCAGCAGCGCGACGGGACTTAGCTCCTATAATTCACCCCTCCACTTT	CASSATGLSSYNSPLHF	.	TRBV5-1	TRBJ1-6	few
TGTGCCAGCAGCCTCCTACAGGGGAACTATGGCTACACCTTC	CASSLLQGNYGYTF	TRBD1	TRBV5-6	TRBJ1-2	.
TGTGCCAGCAGTGACACAGGAACAAATGAAAAACTGTTTTTT	CASSDTGTNEKLFF	.	TRBV2	TRBJ1-4	.
TGTGCCAGCAGTGAACGTCCGGTGAACTACGAGCAGTACTTC	CASSERPVNYEQYF	.	TRBV6-1	TRBJ2-7	.
TGTGCCAGCAGCTTAGAGGCGGGAGGAGGGCTCGAGCAGTACTTC	CASSLEAGGGLEQYF	TRBD2	TRBV7-9	TRBJ2-7	.
TGTGCCAGCTCATACGGGACTAGCGGGGGCAGTGGGCAGTTCTTC	CASSYGTSGGSGQFF	TRBD2	TRBV18	TRBJ2-1	.
TGTGCCGCCCGCCTCGGGAGCAATTCACCCCTCCACTTT	CAARLGSNSPLHF	.	TRBV6-5	TRBJ1-6	.
TGTGCCAGCAGCGTAGGGGACAGTCACTATAATTCACCCCTCCACTTT	CASSVGDSHYNSPLHF	TRBD1	TRBV9	TRBJ1-6	.
TGTGCCAGCAGCTCCCAGGGACAGGGAATGGCAGATACGCAGTATTTT	CASSSQGQGMADTQYF	TRBD1	TRBV3-1/TRBV3-2	TRBJ2-3	.
TGTGCCAGCAGCCCCCGGACAGGGACTGGGAGCTATGGCTACACCTTC	CASSPRTGTGSYGYTF	TRBD1	TRBV3-1/TRBV3-2	TRBJ1-2	few
TGTGCCAGCAGCTCCCCCGGCGGGGGGACTAATGAAAAACTGTTTTTT	CASSSPGGGTNEKLFF	.	TRBV7-9	TRBJ1-4	.
TGTGCCAGCAGCCAAACCCTAGCGGGGGGGGGCACCCAGTACTTC	CASSQTLAGGGTQYF	TRBD2	TRBV11-2	TRBJ2-5	.
TGTGCCTGGAGTGTACAAGGGGCGGCCAACACTGAAGCTTTCTTT	CAWSVQGAANTEAFF	.	TRBV30	TRBJ1-1	.
TGTGCCTGGAGTGCCCCGGGCAGGGGTATTGCTTCGGAGCAGTACTTC	CAWSAPGRGIASEQYF	.	TRBV30	TRBJ2-7	.
TGTGCCAGCAGTGAAGTGGCGGCCATCCCGCGGAATGAGCAGTTCTTC	CASSEVAAIPRNEQFF	.	TRBV2	TRBJ2-1	.
TGTGCCAGTAGTATAGTAGGGACAGGTAACAATGAGCAGTTCTTC	CASSIVGTGNNEQFF	TRBD1	TRBV19	TRBJ2-1	.
TGTGCCAGCAGGGGGGGGATTTGGGCCAACGTCCTGACTTTC	CASRGGIWANVLTF	TRBD2	TRBV2	TRBJ2-6	.
TGCGCCAGCAGCCAAGATTGGGGGGGGGCGATGAACACTGAAGCTTTCTTT	CASSQDWGGAMNTEAFF	.	TRBV4-1	TRBJ1-1	.
TGTGCCAGCAGGGAACAGGGCCCCACCGGGGAGCTGTTTTTT	CASREQGPTGELFF	.	TRBV2	TRBJ2-2	once
TGCGCCAGCAGCTTGACCGGGACAGGGCGCACTGAAGCTTTCTTT	CASSLTGTGRTEAFF	TRBD1	TRBV5-1	TRBJ1-1	.
TGTGCCAGCAGTTACGGAACAGGGCCCTATGGCTACACCTTC	CASSYGTGPYGYTF	.	TRBV6-2/TRBV6-3	TRBJ1-2	.
TGTGCCAGCAGCTGGACATCTACGAACACCGGGGAGCTGTTTTTT	CASSWTSTNTGELFF	.	TRBV7-2	TRBJ2-2	.